The 15 T cell receptor beta chains given below trace back to one sample, sequenced in a study of CD8 T cells in ankylosing spondylitis. Whole-study results and caveats: Blood from ankylosing spondylitis patients appeared to carry a characteristic roughly 8-variant TCR beta motif.

No cognate antigen is known for these TCRs. Using its own MiXCR run on the 5' RACE reads, TCRdb lists one record per CDR3 protein. This repertoire shows 670,000 or so distinct CDR3 sequences, 15% to 20% found once; its top ten account for under 20%. The sample was blood, either unsorted or a sorted T cell fraction (not recorded which). The receptors come from a male donor with ankylosing spondylitis.

This clonotype was observed a few times. The chain carries TRBV4-2 and TRBJ2-3; tentative D call: TRBD1 (5 bases). There are 14 residues in the CDR3. Germline CDR1 is LGHNA and CDR2 is YNFKEQ. V shed 0 bases and J shed 3 bases, with 7 bases lying between them. CDR3 in amino acids: CASSQETATDTQYF. CDR3 in DNA: TGTGCCAGCAGCCAAGAGACAGCTACAGATACGCAGTATTTT.

In its sample, this clonotype was seen a few times. Written as DNA, the CDR3 is TGTGCCAGCAGTTTGTCTGTTAGGGGGACAGCTGAAGCTTTCTTT. Translation gives CASSLSVRGTAEAFF. J is TRBJ1-1 and V is TRBV12-3 or TRBV12-4, with 7 bases identical to TRBD1. With 3 bases clipped from V and 6 bases from J, the junction kept 10 bases outside the gene matches. CDR3 length: 15 amino acids.

The sample holds a few counts of this clonotype. The chain carries TRBV5-6 and TRBJ2-5, with a tentative D call TRBD2 (6 bases). Trimming pared 3 bases from V and 1 base from J, leaving 16 bases between. Germline CDR1 reads SGHDT; CDR2 reads YYEEEE. The CDR3 extends over 16 amino acids. This CDR3 is CASSSLRGSRQETQYF. The CDR3, as DNA: TGTGCCAGCAGCTCATTACGGGGGTCCCGCCAAGAGACCCAGTACTTC.

This clonotype was seen a few times. The V and J genes are TRBV7-3 and TRBJ2-5, with a tentative D call TRBD1 (6 bases). V lost 5 bases and J 7 bases, leaving 17 bases between the germline ends. CDR1 SGHTA and CDR2 FQGTGA come from the germline V gene. The CDR3 consists of 14 residues. In nucleotides, the CDR3 is TGTGCCAGCAGCCCTGGGGGCCAAAGTGGGACCCAGTACTTC. As protein: CASSPGGQSGTQYF.

This clonotype came up a few times. The genes are TRBV10-3 and TRBJ1-1; 7 bases fit TRBD1. CDR3 length: 14 residues. Germline CDR1 and CDR2: ENHRY and SYGVKD. The J segment lost 1 base and the V segment lost 6 bases, leaving 5 bases of the junction unmatched. The CDR3 loop reads CAIRRQGGNTEAFF. The DNA for the CDR3 is TGTGCCATCAGGAGACAGGGTGGGAACACTGAAGCTTTCTTT.

J is TRBJ2-3 and V is TRBV6-2 or TRBV6-3; D possibly corresponds to TRBD2 (7 bases). The CDR3 consists of 16 residues. The germline V gene has CDR1 MNHEY and CDR2 SVGEGT. Trimming cost V 4 bases and J 5 bases, with 19 bases left between them. The CDR3 DNA reads TGTGCCAGCAGTTCCCCTTTGGGGGGGGCCGGAGATACGCAGTATTTT. It yields the protein CASSSPLGGAGDTQYF.

The chain carries TRBV7-8 and TRBJ2-6; D remains ambiguous. The CDR3 contains 17 residues. Germline CDR1 and CDR2: SGHVS and FQNEAQ. Trimming took 7 bases from V and 0 from J, leaving 16 bases between them. CDR3 nucleotide sequence: TGTGCCAGCATAAGGGAAATCTCGAGCTCTGGGGCCAACGTCCTGACTTTC. Its protein is CASIREISSSGANVLTF. The full variable domain, its missing parts supplied by reference TRBV7-8 and TRBJ2-6, is GAGVSQSPRYKVAKRGQDVALRCDPISGHVSLFWYQQALGQGPEFLTYFQNEAQLDKSGLPSDRFFAERPEGSVSTLKIQRTQQEDSAVYLCASIREISSSGANVLTFGAGSRLTVL.

The chain links TRBV7-6 to TRBJ2-5; no definite D call. The CDR3 covers 13 residues. With 2 bases removed from V and 1 base from J, the gap between germline ends came to 5 bases. From germline, CDR1 is SGHVS and CDR2 FNYEAQ. The CDR3 spells CASSLSPQETQYF. DNA of the CDR3: TGTGCCAGCAGCTTAAGTCCCCAAGAGACCCAGTACTTC.

This clonotype appeared a few times. The genes are TRBV27 and TRBJ2-7; possible D gene TRBD2, 6 bases. The germline gives CDR1 MNHEY, CDR2 SMNVEV (reference sequence). The ends were cut back, 4 bases at V and 6 bases at J, with 10 bases in the middle. This CDR3 has 12 amino acids. The CDR3 DNA reads TGTGCCAGCAGTTCCCAGGGACTCGAGCAGTACTTC. Translating it yields CASSSQGLEQYF.

This clonotype appeared a few times. J is TRBJ2-1 and V is TRBV4-2; 8 bases match TRBD2. The CDR3 totals 17 residues. The ends lost 1 base at V and 0 bases at J; junction bases unmatched: 5. Germline assignment: CDR1 LGHNA and CDR2 YNFKEQ. CDR3 sequence reads: CASSQVYGGASYNEQFF. CDR3 bases: TGTGCCAGCAGCCAAGTCTACGGGGGGGCCTCCTACAATGAGCAGTTCTTC.

The chain employs TRBV29-1 and TRBJ2-2, with D unresolved. Germline V gives CDR1 SQVTM, CDR2 ANQGSEA. The CDR3 sequence is 12 residues long. The CDR3 DNA follows: TGCAGTGTCCTAGGGAACACCGGGGAGCTGTTTTTT. Protein: CSVLGNTGELFF.

The V call is TRBV30, the J call TRBJ1-1; D gene unclear. Trimming pared 0 bases from V and 9 bases from J, leaving 8 bases between. The germline V gene encodes CDR1 GTSNPN and CDR2 SVGIG (reference sequence). The CDR3 consists of 11 residues. The CDR3 sequence: CAWSVSSQAFF. In DNA form, the CDR3 reads TGTGCCTGGAGTGTATCGAGTCAAGCTTTCTTT.

The J gene is TRBJ1-1, the V gene TRBV4-1, with 7 bases that match TRBD1. The CDR3 consists of 15 residues. Per germline, CDR1 MGHRA and CDR2 YSYEKL. V dropped 4 bases and J dropped 2; count of bases not matched to a gene: 7. CDR3 sequence: CASSLSGTDNTEAFF. The CDR3 DNA follows: TGCGCCAGCAGCCTTTCCGGGACAGATAACACTGAAGCTTTCTTT.

J is TRBJ1-1 and V is TRBV20-1; the D is unclear. CDR1 and CDR2 (germline): DFQATT, SNEGSKA (reference sequence). Trimming took off 0 bases at V and 8 bases at J, with 16 bases between the two ends. This CDR3 contains 14 residues. CDR3 DNA: TGCAGTGCTAGAGATCTGGGAGAACAACCGGAAGCTTTCTTT. As protein: CSARDLGEQPEAFF.

This clonotype was counted a few times. The chain links TRBV5-1 to TRBJ2-1, with 9 bases identical to TRBD2. The J segment lost 8 bases and the V segment lost 7 bases, leaving 10 bases of the junction unmatched. Germline CDR1 and CDR2: SGHRS and YFSETQ. This CDR3 has 14 amino acids. CDR3 sequence reads: CASQFSGGSDEQFF. CDR3 in DNA: TGCGCCAGCCAATTCAGCGGGGGGAGCGATGAGCAGTTCTTC.